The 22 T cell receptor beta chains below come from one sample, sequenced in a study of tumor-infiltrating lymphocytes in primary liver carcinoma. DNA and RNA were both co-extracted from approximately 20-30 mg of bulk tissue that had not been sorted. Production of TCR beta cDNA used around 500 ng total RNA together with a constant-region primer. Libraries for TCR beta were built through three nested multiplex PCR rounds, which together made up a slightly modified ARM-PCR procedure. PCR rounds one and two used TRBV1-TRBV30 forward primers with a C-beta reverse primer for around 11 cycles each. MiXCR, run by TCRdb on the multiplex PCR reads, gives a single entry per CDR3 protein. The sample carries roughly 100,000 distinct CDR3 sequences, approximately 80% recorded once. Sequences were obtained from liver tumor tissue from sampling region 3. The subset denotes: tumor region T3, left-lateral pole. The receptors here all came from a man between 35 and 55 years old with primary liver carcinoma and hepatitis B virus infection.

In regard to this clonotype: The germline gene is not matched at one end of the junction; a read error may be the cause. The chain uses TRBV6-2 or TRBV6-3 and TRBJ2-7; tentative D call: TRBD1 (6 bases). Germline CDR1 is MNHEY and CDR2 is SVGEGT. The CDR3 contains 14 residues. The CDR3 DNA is TGTGCCGGCAGCCTCCGGGACATGGCCCACGAGCAATACTTC. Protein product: CAGSLRDMAHEQYF.

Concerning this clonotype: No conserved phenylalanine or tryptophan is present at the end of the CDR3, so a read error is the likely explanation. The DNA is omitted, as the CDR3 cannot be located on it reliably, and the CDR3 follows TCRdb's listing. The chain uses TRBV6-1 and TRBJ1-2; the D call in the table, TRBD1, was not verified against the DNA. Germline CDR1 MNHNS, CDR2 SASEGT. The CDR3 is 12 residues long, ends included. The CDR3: CASRGADYGYTS.

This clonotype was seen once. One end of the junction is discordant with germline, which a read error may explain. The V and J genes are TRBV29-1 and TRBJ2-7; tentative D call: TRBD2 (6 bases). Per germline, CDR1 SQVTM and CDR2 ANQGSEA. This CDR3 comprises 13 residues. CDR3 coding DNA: TGCAGCTGGAGGGACTCTGACCTCCACGAGCAATACTTC. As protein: CSWRDSDLHEQYF.

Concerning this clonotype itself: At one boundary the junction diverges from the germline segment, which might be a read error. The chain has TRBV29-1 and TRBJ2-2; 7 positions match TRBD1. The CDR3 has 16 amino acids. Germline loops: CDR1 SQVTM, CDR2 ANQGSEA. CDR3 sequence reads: CSVEVLDFQVTGELLF. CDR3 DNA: TGCAGCGTTGAGGTACTGGACTTTCAGGTCACAGGGGAGCTGTTATTT.

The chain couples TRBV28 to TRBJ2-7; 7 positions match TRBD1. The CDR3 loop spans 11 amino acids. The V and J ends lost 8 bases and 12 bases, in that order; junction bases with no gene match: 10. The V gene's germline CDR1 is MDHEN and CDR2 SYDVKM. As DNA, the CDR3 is TGTGCCAGCTGTCATGGACAGGATCGGTACTTC. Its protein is CASCHGQDRYF.

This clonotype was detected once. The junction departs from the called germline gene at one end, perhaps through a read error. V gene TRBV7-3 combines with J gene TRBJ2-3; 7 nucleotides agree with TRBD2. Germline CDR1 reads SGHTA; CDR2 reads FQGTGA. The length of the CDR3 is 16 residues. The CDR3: CASSPETSRDTDMQYF. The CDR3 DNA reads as TGTGCCAGCAGCCCCGAGACTAGCCGAGACACAGATATGCAGTATTTT. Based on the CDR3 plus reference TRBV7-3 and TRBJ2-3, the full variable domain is GAGVSQTPSNKVTEKGKYVELRCDPISGHTALYWYRQSLGQGPEFLIYFQGTGAADDSGLPNDRFFAVRPEGSVSTLKIQRTERGDSAVYLCASSPETSRDTDMQYFGPGTRLTVL.

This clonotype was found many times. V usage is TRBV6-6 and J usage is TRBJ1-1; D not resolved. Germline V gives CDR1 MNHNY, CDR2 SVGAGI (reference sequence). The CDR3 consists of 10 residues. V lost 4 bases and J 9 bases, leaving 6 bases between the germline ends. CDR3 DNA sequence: TGTGCCAGCAGTTCGGAGAAAGCTTTCTTT. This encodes CASSSEKAFF.

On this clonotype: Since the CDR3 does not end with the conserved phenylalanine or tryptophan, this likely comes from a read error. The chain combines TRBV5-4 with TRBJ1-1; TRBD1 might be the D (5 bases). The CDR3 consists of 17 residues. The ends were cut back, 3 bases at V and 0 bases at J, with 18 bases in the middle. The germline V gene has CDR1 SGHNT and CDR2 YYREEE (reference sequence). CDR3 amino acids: CASSWEVSGRLNTEAFL. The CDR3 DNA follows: TGTGCCAGCAGCTGGGAAGTGTCGGGACGCCTGAACACTGAAGCTTTCCTT.

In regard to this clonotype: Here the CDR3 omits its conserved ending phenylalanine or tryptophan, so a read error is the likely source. CDR3 sequence (DNA): TGTGCCAGCAGTTCCCACGACCGGGGCGGAGAGCTGTTTTCT. Its translation: CASSSHDRGGELFS. The chain has TRBV12-3 or TRBV12-4 and TRBJ2-2, with D perhaps TRBD1 or TRBD2 (5 bases each). V lost 4 bases and J lost 11, with 17 bases in between. This CDR3 region has 14 residues.

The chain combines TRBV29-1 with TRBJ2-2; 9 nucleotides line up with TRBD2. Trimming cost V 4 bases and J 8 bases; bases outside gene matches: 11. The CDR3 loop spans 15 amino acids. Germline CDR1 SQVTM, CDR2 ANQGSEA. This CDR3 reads CSVGTSAVSTGELFF. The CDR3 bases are TGCAGCGTTGGGACTAGCGCGGTGAGCACTGGGGAGCTGTTTTTT.

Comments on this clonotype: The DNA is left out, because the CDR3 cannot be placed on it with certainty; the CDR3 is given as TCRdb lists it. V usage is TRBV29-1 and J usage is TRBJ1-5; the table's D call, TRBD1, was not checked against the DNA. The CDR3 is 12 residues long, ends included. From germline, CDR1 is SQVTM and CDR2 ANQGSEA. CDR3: CSVGTGNQSQQF.

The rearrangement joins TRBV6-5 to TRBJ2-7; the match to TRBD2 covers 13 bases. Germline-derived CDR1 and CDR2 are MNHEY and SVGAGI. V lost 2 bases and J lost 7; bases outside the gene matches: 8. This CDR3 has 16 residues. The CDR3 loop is CASSYLETSGRTEQYF. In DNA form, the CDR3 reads TGTGCCAGCAGTTACCTCGAGACTAGCGGGAGGACAGAGCAGTACTTC.

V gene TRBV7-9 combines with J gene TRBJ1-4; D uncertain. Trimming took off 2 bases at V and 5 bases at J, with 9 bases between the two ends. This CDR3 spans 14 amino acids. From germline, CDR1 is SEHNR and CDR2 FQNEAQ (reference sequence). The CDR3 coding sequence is TGTGCCAGCAGCTTATCTGCCCAGAATGAAAAACTGTTTTTT. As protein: CASSLSAQNEKLFF.

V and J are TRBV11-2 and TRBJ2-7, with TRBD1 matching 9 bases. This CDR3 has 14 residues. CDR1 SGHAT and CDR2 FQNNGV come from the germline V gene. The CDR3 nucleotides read TGTGTCAACAGCTTAGTGGGGACAGGGATCGAACAGTACTTC. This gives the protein CVNSLVGTGIEQYF.

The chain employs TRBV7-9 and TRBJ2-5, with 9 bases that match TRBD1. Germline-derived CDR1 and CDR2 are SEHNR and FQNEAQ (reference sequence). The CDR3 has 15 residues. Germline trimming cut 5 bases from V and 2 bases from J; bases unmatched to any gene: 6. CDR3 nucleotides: TGTGCCAGCAGCCCCCTAGACAGGGGGCAAGAGACCCAGTACTTC. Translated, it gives CASSPLDRGQETQYF. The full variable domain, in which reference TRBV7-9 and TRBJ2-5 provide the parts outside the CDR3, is DTGVSQNPRHKITKRGQNVTFRCDPISEHNRLYWYRQTLGQGPEFLTYFQNEAQLEKSRLLSDRFSAERPKGSFSTLEIQRTEQGDSAMYLCASSPLDRGQETQYFGPGTRLLVL.

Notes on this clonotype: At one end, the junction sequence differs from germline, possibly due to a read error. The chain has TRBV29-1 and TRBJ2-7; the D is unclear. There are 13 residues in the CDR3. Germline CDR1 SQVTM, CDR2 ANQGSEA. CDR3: CSLEDRQSFEQYF. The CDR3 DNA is TGCAGCCTTGAAGATAGGCAGTCCTTCGAGCAGTACTTC.

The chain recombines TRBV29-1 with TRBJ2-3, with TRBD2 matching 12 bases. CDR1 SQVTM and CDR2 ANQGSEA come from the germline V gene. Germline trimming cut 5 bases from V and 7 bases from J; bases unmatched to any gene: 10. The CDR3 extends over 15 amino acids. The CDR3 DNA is TGCAGCGTTAGCGGGACTAGCGGGCGAGGGAATACGCAGTATTTT. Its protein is CSVSGTSGRGNTQYF.

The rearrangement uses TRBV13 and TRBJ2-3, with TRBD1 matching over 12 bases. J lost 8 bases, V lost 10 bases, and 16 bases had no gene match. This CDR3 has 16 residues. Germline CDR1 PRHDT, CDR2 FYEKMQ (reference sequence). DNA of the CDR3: TGTGCCAACAGTCTCAATCCGGGACAGGGGGCTGTTACGCAGTATTTT. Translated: CANSLNPGQGAVTQYF.

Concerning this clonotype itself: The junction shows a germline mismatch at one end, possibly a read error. CDR3 sequence (DNA): TGTGCCAGCAGTTGCCTAGCGGGAGGGCCGACAGATACGCAATATTTT. Amino acid sequence: CASSCLAGGPTDTQYF. The chain employs TRBV6-2 or TRBV6-3 and TRBJ2-3, with 12 bases matching TRBD2. This CDR3 is 16 amino acids long. The germline V gene has CDR1 MNHEY and CDR2 SVGEGT.

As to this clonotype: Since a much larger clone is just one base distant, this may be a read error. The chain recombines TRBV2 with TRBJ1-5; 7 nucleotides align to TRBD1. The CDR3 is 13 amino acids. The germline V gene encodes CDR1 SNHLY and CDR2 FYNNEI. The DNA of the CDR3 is TGTGCCAGCAGTGGACAGGGCTTTCAGCCCCAGCGTTTT. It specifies CASSGQGFQPQRF.

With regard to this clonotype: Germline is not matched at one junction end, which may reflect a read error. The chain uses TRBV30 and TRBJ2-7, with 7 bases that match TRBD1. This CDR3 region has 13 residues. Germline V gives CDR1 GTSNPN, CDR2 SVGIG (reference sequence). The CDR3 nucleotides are TGTGCCTGGAGTGGAGACAGGGCCTACGAGCAGCACTTC. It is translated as CAWSGDRAYEQHF.

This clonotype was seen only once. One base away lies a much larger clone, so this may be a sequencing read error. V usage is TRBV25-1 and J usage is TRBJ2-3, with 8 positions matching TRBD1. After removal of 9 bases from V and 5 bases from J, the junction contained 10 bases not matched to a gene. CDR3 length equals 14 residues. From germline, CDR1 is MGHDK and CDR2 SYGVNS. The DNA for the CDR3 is TGTGCCAGGAGATCAGGGGGCTCGGTAGATACGCAGTATTTT. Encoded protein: CARRSGGSVDTQYF.